This T cell receptor beta chain derives from a study of blood T cells in healthy people across ages. Study-level points and caveats: Fewer expanded clones and more diversity marked long-lived versus aged donors.

This clonotype has a count of ten or more. The antigen is not known. It was with a sample-barcoded 5' primer and a J-beta primer mix that a second PCR of roughly 7 to 12 cycles was run. TCRdb called the 5' RACE reads again in MiXCR, with one record for every CDR3 protein. The data hold about 720,000 distinct CDR3 sequences, with 22% observed a single time. This receptor was identified in a man between 65 and 79 years old in good health. The sequenced material came from blood.

The CDR3 region is CSARGASGGPQETQYF. DNA of the CDR3: TGCAGCGCACGAGGGGCTAGCGGGGGACCACAAGAGACCCAGTACTTC. The chain uses TRBV29-1 and TRBJ2-5, with 10 bases lining up with TRBD2. The CDR3 spans 16 residues. Germline V gene lookup returns CDR1 SQVTM and CDR2 ANQGSEA. Germline trimming cut 7 bases from V and 2 bases from J; bases unmatched to any gene: 13.